This T cell receptor (beta chain) was captured in a study of blood T cell repertoires in COVID-19. Study in general: Sites across the United States, Italy and Spain contributed samples from acute and convalescent COVID-19. T cells, B-cell-depleted T cells, or PBMCs supplied cDNA or gDNA.

Germline V gives CDR1 SGHRS, CDR2 YFSETQ. V lost 4 bases and J lost 3; bases outside the gene matches: 5. The CDR3 is 14 residues long. Authors' methods: Amplified reference gene primers provided the basis for estimating nucleated cell counts. Here immunoSEQ multiplex PCR was the method, and the copy in TCRdb shows in-frame clones only, minus some. From that table come the V and J calls and clone size; the DNA was used to work out D and trimming. Here the sample spans roughly 700,000 clones, 90% being singletons. The receptor was isolated from a woman between 18 and 30 years old with acute or convalescent COVID-19. J is TRBJ1-1 and V is TRBV5-1, with TRBD1 matching 8 bases. Source material: peripheral blood. The CDR3 DNA reads TGCGCCAGCAGCCAGGGACAGGCCGACACTGAAGCTTTCTTT. The encoded protein is CASSQGQADTEAFF.